This TCR beta chain was observed in a study of vaccination and CD4 T cells after COVID-19. Study summary: Investigators drew the post-COVID samples a median around 93 days after diagnosis, with a range of 35 to 161.

Regarding treatment: roughly 11-day PBMC culture with coronavirus spike peptide pools or control peptides (ViraFEST assay). Expansion of antigen-specific T cells with peptide pools by ViraFEST preceded sequencing of TCRs. PBMCs were cultured at two million per well with approximately 9.4 IU/ml IL-2 and 10 ug/ml peptide pools. The table lists this clonotype with a few counts. Antigen specificity is unknown. This CDR3 spans 13 amino acids. Trimming pared 6 bases from V and 2 bases from J, leaving 10 bases between. Once obtained from cultured CD4+ T cells, the DNA was sequenced using the Oncomine TCR Beta short-read assay. TCRdb redid the calling of the PCR reads with MiXCR, one entry per CDR3 protein. The table includes 20,000 to 25,000 distinct CDR3 sequences, around 50% detected once.

The chain is built from TRBV12-3 or TRBV12-4 and TRBJ1-1; D gene unclear. The sequence derives from a human donor who had recovered from COVID-19. Material: CD4+ T cells from blood, cultured in vitro. The CDR3 sequence: CASSRQENTEAFF. CDR3 DNA: TGTGCCAGCAGCCGCCAGGAAAACACTGAAGCTTTCTTT.